This T cell receptor (beta chain) was recovered during a study of shared clonotypes between healthy human individuals. Study-level points and caveats: Among four donors, roughly 5% of naive CD4 clonotypes were found in common.

The repertoire was sequenced with immunoSEQ multiplex PCR; TCRdb's copy has only in-frame clones and lacks some. Among about 600,000 clones, 95% to 98% were seen once, and the ten largest hold about 0.057%. Comments on this clone: Its cognate antigen is unknown. Other nucleotide sequences from this sample produce the same CDR3.

Germline CDR1 SNHLY, CDR2 FYNNEI. This CDR3 has 12 residues. V was pared by 2 bases and J by 4 bases, with 6 bases between. This rearrangement joins TRBV2 to TRBJ2-7, with D tentatively TRBD2 (5 bases). The sequenced material came from naive CD4+ T cells sorted from blood. Subset meaning: CD45RA+ positively selected. The clonotype comes from a woman aged 30 to 39 in good health. CDR3 sequence: CASSERGYEQYF. The DNA for the CDR3 is TGTGCCAGCAGTGAAAGAGGGTACGAGCAGTACTTC. Full variable domain (remainder filled in from reference TRBV2 and TRBJ2-7): EPEVTQTPSHQVTQMGQEVILRCVPISNHLYFYWYRQILGQKVEFLVSFYNNEISEKSEIFDDQFSVERPDGSNFTLKIRSTKLEDSAMYFCASSERGYEQYFGPGTRLTVT.